This T cell receptor beta chain was captured in a study of CXCR3-negative and CXCR3-positive naive CD8 T cells. Study background: Sequencing gave some 140 million TRB reads overall, about 1.5 +/- 0.3 million per library.

The CDR3 totals 11 residues. CDR1 is ENHRY, CDR2 SYGVKD, per germline. All TRB cDNA libraries came from 5' RACE performed with UMI labels. Following a re-call of the 5' RACE reads, TCRdb has one entry per CDR3 protein and lacks DNA. Listed are approximately 40,000 distinct CDR3 sequences; roughly 14% falls within the top ten. What was sequenced was memory CD8+ T cells from blood. J is TRBJ2-1 and V is TRBV10-3; TCRdb indicates TRBD1, and absent DNA this call remains unverified. The sequence derives from a human donor in good health. Some clones in this sample may be carry-over from other donors' samples. The CDR3 spells CAISESWDTLF.